This is a list of T cell receptor beta chains from one sample in a study of T-cell memory formation after mild COVID-19. Each CDR3 protein gets one entry after TCRdb re-called the 5' RACE reads with MiXCR. Of around 450,000 distinct CDR3 sequences listed, 20% to 25% were seen once; the top ten hold around 8.1%. The sequenced material came from PBMCs or a T cell subset sorted from them (not recorded which). The receptors shown here come from an adult woman who had mild COVID-19 (a few samples of this study predate the infection). Cell type and time point are not known. CDR3s include the opening cysteine and the closing phenylalanine or tryptophan. Fields, in order: CDR3 length, D gene, J gene, V gene, clone size, CDR3 protein, CDR3 DNA. The D gene is left open where the match is weak. Size is stated for part of the rows, as once, few or many counts, or as a class when the clone is expanded.

cdr3_length: 13; d_call: .; j_call: TRBJ2-7; v_call: TRBV14; clone_size: .; cdr3_aa: CASSQGLRAEQYF; cdr3_nt: TGTGCCAGCAGCCAAGGTCTAAGGGCCGAGCAGTACTTC
cdr3_length: 15; d_call: .; j_call: TRBJ1-5; v_call: TRBV12-3/TRBV12-4; clone_size: .; cdr3_aa: CASTNRNGFDQPQHF; cdr3_nt: TGTGCCAGCACCAATCGGAATGGGTTCGATCAGCCCCAGCATTTT
cdr3_length: 13; d_call: .; j_call: TRBJ2-2; v_call: TRBV3-1; clone_size: once; cdr3_aa: CASSQHGTGELLF; cdr3_nt: TGTGCCAGCAGCCAACATGGGACCGGGGAACTGTTGTTT
cdr3_length: 13; d_call: .; j_call: TRBJ2-1; v_call: TRBV29-1; clone_size: .; cdr3_aa: CSVEGGRDYEQFF; cdr3_nt: TGCAGCGTTGAAGGGGGCAGGGACTATGAGCAGTTCTTC
cdr3_length: 15; d_call: TRBD1; j_call: TRBJ1-1; v_call: TRBV7-3; clone_size: .; cdr3_aa: CASSLAGQGNTEAFF; cdr3_nt: TGTGCCAGCAGCTTGGCGGGACAGGGGAACACTGAAGCTTTCTTT
cdr3_length: 13; d_call: TRBD1; j_call: TRBJ1-2; v_call: TRBV2; clone_size: once; cdr3_aa: CASSDEGALGYTF; cdr3_nt: TGTGCCAGCAGTGACGAGGGGGCTCTTGGCTACACCTTC
cdr3_length: 14; d_call: TRBD1; j_call: TRBJ2-7; v_call: TRBV29-1; clone_size: few; cdr3_aa: CSVRGLSGSYEQYF; cdr3_nt: TGCAGCGTGAGGGGGCTAAGCGGCTCCTACGAGCAGTACTTC
cdr3_length: 16; d_call: .; j_call: TRBJ1-4; v_call: TRBV6-6; clone_size: .; cdr3_aa: CASSSNPAGRGEKLFF; cdr3_nt: TGTGCCAGCAGTTCGAATCCGGCGGGGCGGGGTGAAAAACTGTTTTTT
cdr3_length: 16; d_call: TRBD1; j_call: TRBJ2-1; v_call: TRBV5-4; clone_size: .; cdr3_aa: CASSLGGTADLDEQFF; cdr3_nt: TGTGCCAGCAGCTTGGGTGGGACAGCCGACCTCGATGAGCAGTTCTTC
cdr3_length: 16; d_call: TRBD1; j_call: TRBJ1-1; v_call: TRBV18; clone_size: few; cdr3_aa: CASSLQRDRGNTEAFF; cdr3_nt: TGTGCCAGCTCACTCCAGCGGGACAGGGGAAACACTGAAGCTTTCTTT
cdr3_length: 15; d_call: .; j_call: TRBJ2-7; v_call: TRBV12-3/TRBV12-4; clone_size: few; cdr3_aa: CASSHGDGRGYEQYF; cdr3_nt: TGTGCCAGCAGCCACGGGGATGGTCGTGGGTACGAGCAGTACTTC
cdr3_length: 16; d_call: .; j_call: TRBJ2-7; v_call: TRBV12-3/TRBV12-4; clone_size: few; cdr3_aa: CASSSTASTQGSEQYF; cdr3_nt: TGTGCCAGCAGTTCTACGGCATCTACCCAGGGTTCCGAGCAGTACTTC
cdr3_length: 13; d_call: .; j_call: TRBJ1-1; v_call: TRBV29-1; clone_size: .; cdr3_aa: CSAHGQTNTEAFF; cdr3_nt: TGCAGCGCCCACGGACAAACGAACACTGAAGCTTTCTTT
cdr3_length: 14; d_call: TRBD1; j_call: TRBJ2-7; v_call: TRBV7-9; clone_size: few; cdr3_aa: CASSYRDRVHEQYF; cdr3_nt: TGTGCCAGCAGCTACCGGGACAGGGTCCACGAGCAGTACTTC
cdr3_length: 15; d_call: TRBD1; j_call: TRBJ1-5; v_call: TRBV20-1; clone_size: .; cdr3_aa: CSARGGTEAGQPQHF; cdr3_nt: TGCAGTGCTAGAGGAGGGACAGAGGCCGGGCAGCCCCAGCATTTT
cdr3_length: 13; d_call: TRBD1; j_call: TRBJ1-5; v_call: TRBV6-2/TRBV6-3; clone_size: .; cdr3_aa: CASGDRVGQPQHF; cdr3_nt: TGTGCCAGCGGCGACAGGGTTGGACAGCCCCAGCATTTT
cdr3_length: 14; d_call: .; j_call: TRBJ2-1; v_call: TRBV20-1; clone_size: few; cdr3_aa: CSARDFRQFNEQFF; cdr3_nt: TGCAGTGCTAGAGATTTCCGGCAGTTCAATGAGCAGTTCTTC
cdr3_length: 16; d_call: TRBD1; j_call: TRBJ2-6; v_call: TRBV12-3/TRBV12-4; clone_size: .; cdr3_aa: CASRPRTGLGANVLTF; cdr3_nt: TGTGCCAGCAGGCCAAGGACAGGGCTCGGGGCCAACGTCCTGACTTTC
cdr3_length: 15; d_call: TRBD2; j_call: TRBJ2-5; v_call: TRBV7-2; clone_size: .; cdr3_aa: CASSLQAGGKETQYF; cdr3_nt: TGTGCCAGCAGCCTCCAAGCGGGAGGGAAAGAGACCCAGTACTTC
cdr3_length: 16; d_call: .; j_call: TRBJ2-7; v_call: TRBV3-1; clone_size: few; cdr3_aa: CASSQEGRPSSYEQYF; cdr3_nt: TGTGCCAGCAGCCAAGAAGGTCGGCCGAGCTCCTACGAGCAGTACTTC
cdr3_length: 15; d_call: .; j_call: TRBJ1-1; v_call: TRBV7-9; clone_size: .; cdr3_aa: CASSLTTVRGAEAFF; cdr3_nt: TGTGCCAGCAGCTTAACGACGGTTCGAGGGGCTGAAGCTTTCTTT
cdr3_length: 14; d_call: TRBD1; j_call: TRBJ1-2; v_call: TRBV5-1; clone_size: few; cdr3_aa: CASSLGQGLPGYTF; cdr3_nt: TGCGCCAGCAGCTTGGGACAGGGGCTGCCTGGCTACACCTTC
cdr3_length: 12; d_call: .; j_call: TRBJ2-1; v_call: TRBV7-9; clone_size: .; cdr3_aa: CASSPPINEQFF; cdr3_nt: TGTGCCAGCAGCCCGCCGATCAATGAGCAGTTCTTC
cdr3_length: 16; d_call: .; j_call: TRBJ1-1; v_call: TRBV30; clone_size: .; cdr3_aa: CAWSTQNRQTYTEAFF; cdr3_nt: TGTGCCTGGAGTACCCAAAACCGACAGACGTACACTGAAGCTTTCTTT
cdr3_length: 15; d_call: .; j_call: TRBJ1-2; v_call: TRBV20-1; clone_size: .; cdr3_aa: CSASPSAPMGYGYTF; cdr3_nt: TGCAGTGCTAGTCCCTCCGCGCCTATGGGGTATGGCTACACCTTC
cdr3_length: 14; d_call: TRBD2; j_call: TRBJ2-5; v_call: TRBV24-1; clone_size: .; cdr3_aa: CATARGGLGETQYF; cdr3_nt: TGTGCCACCGCACGCGGGGGGCTCGGAGAGACCCAGTACTTC
cdr3_length: 15; d_call: TRBD1; j_call: TRBJ1-1; v_call: TRBV20-1; clone_size: .; cdr3_aa: CSARDWGQGNTEAFF; cdr3_nt: TGCAGTGCTAGAGATTGGGGACAGGGGAACACTGAAGCTTTCTTT
cdr3_length: 14; d_call: TRBD1; j_call: TRBJ1-5; v_call: TRBV30; clone_size: .; cdr3_aa: CAWSPGTGGYPQHF; cdr3_nt: TGTGCCTGGAGTCCCGGGACAGGGGGCTATCCCCAGCATTTT
cdr3_length: 13; d_call: .; j_call: TRBJ1-5; v_call: TRBV6-5; clone_size: .; cdr3_aa: CASRKTGFGNQVF; cdr3_nt: TGTGCCAGCAGGAAGACAGGATTTGGGAATCAGGTATTT
cdr3_length: 12; d_call: .; j_call: TRBJ2-5; v_call: TRBV4-2; clone_size: many; cdr3_aa: CASSDRRETQYF; cdr3_nt: TGTGCCAGCAGTGACAGGAGGGAGACCCAGTACTTC
cdr3_length: 16; d_call: .; j_call: TRBJ2-7; v_call: TRBV27; clone_size: few; cdr3_aa: CASSLKGYHYSYEQYF; cdr3_nt: TGTGCCAGCAGTTTAAAAGGGTACCATTACTCCTACGAGCAGTACTTC
cdr3_length: 15; d_call: TRBD2; j_call: TRBJ2-1; v_call: TRBV2; clone_size: .; cdr3_aa: CASSDPAGGYNEQFF; cdr3_nt: TGTGCCAGCAGTGATCCAGCGGGGGGTTACAATGAGCAGTTCTTC
cdr3_length: 13; d_call: .; j_call: TRBJ2-1; v_call: TRBV9; clone_size: few; cdr3_aa: CASSVDLPDEQFF; cdr3_nt: TGTGCCAGCAGCGTAGACCTTCCGGATGAGCAGTTCTTC
cdr3_length: 14; d_call: .; j_call: TRBJ2-5; v_call: TRBV9; clone_size: .; cdr3_aa: CASSVGGRKETQYF; cdr3_nt: TGTGCCAGCAGCGTCGGGGGGCGGAAGGAGACCCAGTACTTC
cdr3_length: 17; d_call: TRBD2; j_call: TRBJ2-2; v_call: TRBV20-1; clone_size: few; cdr3_aa: CSARDGASGWETGELFF; cdr3_nt: TGCAGTGCTAGAGATGGGGCTAGCGGGTGGGAAACCGGGGAGCTGTTTTTT
cdr3_length: 16; d_call: .; j_call: TRBJ2-7; v_call: TRBV6-5; clone_size: few; cdr3_aa: CASSYKVAEFPYEQYF; cdr3_nt: TGTGCCAGCAGTTATAAAGTAGCGGAGTTCCCCTACGAGCAGTACTTC
cdr3_length: 11; d_call: .; j_call: TRBJ1-2; v_call: TRBV2; clone_size: .; cdr3_aa: CASGQPDGYTF; cdr3_nt: TGTGCCAGTGGACAGCCGGATGGCTACACCTTC
cdr3_length: 11; d_call: .; j_call: TRBJ2-7; v_call: TRBV6-5; clone_size: .; cdr3_aa: CASRRGYEQYF; cdr3_nt: TGTGCCAGCAGGAGGGGATACGAGCAGTACTTC
cdr3_length: 16; d_call: .; j_call: TRBJ2-6; v_call: TRBV2; clone_size: .; cdr3_aa: CASSDNGGGGANVLTF; cdr3_nt: TGTGCCAGCAGTGACAACGGGGGAGGAGGGGCCAACGTCCTGACTTTC
cdr3_length: 17; d_call: TRBD2; j_call: TRBJ2-1; v_call: TRBV5-6; clone_size: .; cdr3_aa: CASSSSGGALPGDEQFF; cdr3_nt: TGTGCCAGCAGTTCAAGCGGGGGGGCCCTCCCGGGTGATGAGCAGTTCTTC
cdr3_length: 15; d_call: TRBD1; j_call: TRBJ2-3; v_call: TRBV24-1; clone_size: few; cdr3_aa: CATSESGTATDTQYF; cdr3_nt: TGTGCCACCAGTGAGTCCGGGACAGCTACAGATACGCAGTATTTT
cdr3_length: 17; d_call: TRBD2; j_call: TRBJ2-1; v_call: TRBV12-3/TRBV12-4; clone_size: few; cdr3_aa: CASSGSDLAGGGNEQFF; cdr3_nt: TGTGCCAGCAGTGGGTCTGATCTAGCGGGAGGAGGCAATGAGCAGTTCTTC
cdr3_length: 14; d_call: .; j_call: TRBJ2-3; v_call: TRBV4-2; clone_size: few; cdr3_aa: CASSQVGPPDTQYF; cdr3_nt: TGTGCCAGCAGCCAAGTAGGGCCCCCAGATACGCAGTATTTT
cdr3_length: 15; d_call: TRBD1; j_call: TRBJ1-1; v_call: TRBV7-9; clone_size: .; cdr3_aa: CASSPLPGGQAEAFF; cdr3_nt: TGTGCCAGCAGCCCCCTTCCGGGGGGACAGGCTGAAGCTTTCTTT
cdr3_length: 14; d_call: .; j_call: TRBJ1-3; v_call: TRBV5-6; clone_size: .; cdr3_aa: CASSLDLTGNTIYF; cdr3_nt: TGTGCCAGCAGCTTAGACTTGACTGGAAACACCATATATTTT
cdr3_length: 14; d_call: TRBD1; j_call: TRBJ2-3; v_call: TRBV12-3/TRBV12-4; clone_size: many; cdr3_aa: CASSLGTGGVTQYF; cdr3_nt: TGTGCCAGCAGTTTAGGTACAGGGGGCGTTACGCAGTATTTT
cdr3_length: 17; d_call: .; j_call: TRBJ2-5; v_call: TRBV5-4; clone_size: .; cdr3_aa: CASSFSGQYDLGGTQYF; cdr3_nt: TGTGCCAGCAGCTTCTCGGGACAGTACGACCTGGGGGGGACCCAGTACTTC
cdr3_length: 13; d_call: .; j_call: TRBJ1-1; v_call: TRBV5-5; clone_size: .; cdr3_aa: CASSRTVGAEAFF; cdr3_nt: TGTGCCAGCAGCCGGACGGTGGGGGCTGAAGCTTTCTTT